This TCR beta chain was documented in a study of OX40 agonist ivuxolimab in advanced cancers. For the study at large: The patients got ivuxolimab, which is an agonistic anti-OX40 (CD134) antibody.

The CDR3 runs 15 residues. CDR1 is SGHAT and CDR2 is FQNNGV in the germline V gene. Unmatched junction bases numbered 14, after V lost 10 bases and J lost 5 bases. Sequencing was performed with immunoSEQ multiplex PCR; in TCRdb, only in-frame clones are kept and a portion is missing. Counted here are roughly 80,000 clones, 89% occurring once; the ten biggest clones make up less than 3%. About this clone: The antigen is undetermined.

Notes on the study in general: CD4+ and CD8+ blood T cells expanded clonally by week 6 at 0.1 to 3.0 mg/kg. Antigen specificity remained undetermined for the expanded peripheral T cells.

This material consisted of CD4+ or CD8+ T cells sorted from blood, taken in a trial of the OX40 agonist ivuxolimab. The chain is built from TRBV11-2 and TRBJ2-5; 9 bases fit TRBD1. The TCR originated in an adult with an advanced solid tumor such as melanoma, head and neck, liver or kidney cancer. The CDR3 loop is CATSDRTGVRETQYF. CDR3 nucleotide sequence: TGTGCCACCTCTGACAGGACAGGGGTTCGGGAGACCCAGTACTTC.